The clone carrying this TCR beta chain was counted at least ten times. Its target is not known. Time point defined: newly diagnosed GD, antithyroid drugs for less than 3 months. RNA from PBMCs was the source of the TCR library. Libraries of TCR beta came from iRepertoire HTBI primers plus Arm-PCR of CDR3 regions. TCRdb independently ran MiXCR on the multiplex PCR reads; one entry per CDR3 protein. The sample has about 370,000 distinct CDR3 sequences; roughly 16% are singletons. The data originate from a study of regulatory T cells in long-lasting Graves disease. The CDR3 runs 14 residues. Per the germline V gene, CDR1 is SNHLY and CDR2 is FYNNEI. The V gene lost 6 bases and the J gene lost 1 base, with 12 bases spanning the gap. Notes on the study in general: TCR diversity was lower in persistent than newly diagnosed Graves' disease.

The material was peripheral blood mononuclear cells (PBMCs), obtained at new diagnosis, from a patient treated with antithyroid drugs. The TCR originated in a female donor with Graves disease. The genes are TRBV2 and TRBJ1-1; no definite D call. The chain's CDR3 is CASRLRTENTEAFF. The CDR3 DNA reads TGTGCCAGCAGACTTAGGACGGAGAACACTGAAGCTTTCTTT.